Shown below are 14 T cell receptor beta chains from a single sample sequenced in a study of identical twins. TCRdb reprocessed the 5' RACE reads via MiXCR and lists one record per CDR3 protein. Here the sample spans about 1.7 million distinct CDR3 sequences, about 32% being singletons. Material for sequencing was cord blood. These receptors were collected from a newborn girl in good health.

The count of this clonotype is one. The chain links TRBV3-1 to TRBJ2-7, with 11 nucleotides matching TRBD2. The length of the CDR3 is 16 residues. V lost 1 base to trimming and J lost 4 bases; unmatched junction nucleotides: 6. Per germline, CDR1 LGHDT and CDR2 YNNKEL (reference sequence). CDR3 DNA: TGTGCCAGCAGCCAAGGTCCTAGCGGGGGGATTTACGAGCAGTACTTC. It yields the protein CASSQGPSGGIYEQYF.

This clonotype was counted only a few times. This sequence joins TRBV7-2 and TRBJ2-3; 11 bases match TRBD2. The germline V gene encodes CDR1 SGHTA and CDR2 FQGNSA. This CDR3 is built from 16 residues. The V segment lost 5 bases and the J segment 4 bases; nucleotides outside the gene matches: 8. CDR3 sequence reads: CASSHSGGANADTQYF. CDR3 DNA: TGTGCCAGCAGCCATAGCGGGGGGGCCAACGCAGATACGCAGTATTTT.

This clonotype was seen only a few times. The chain joins TRBV7-9 to TRBJ1-4; no reliable D call. Germline CDR1 is SEHNR and CDR2 is FQNEAQ (reference sequence). Trimming pared 4 bases from V and 2 bases from J, leaving 11 bases between. The CDR3 has 15 residues. For the CDR3, the DNA is TGTGCCAGCAGCTCTGGTACCTGGACTAATGAAAAACTGTTTTTT. This gives the protein CASSSGTWTNEKLFF.

The chain joins TRBV20-1 to TRBJ2-5; 14 nucleotides match TRBD2. The germline CDR1 and CDR2 sequences are DFQATT and SNEGSKA (reference sequence). The CDR3 consists of 17 residues. After removal of 1 base from V and 2 bases from J, the junction contained 6 bases not matched to a gene. CDR3 sequence reads: CSARGTSGGTWQETQYF. The CDR3, as DNA: TGCAGTGCTAGAGGGACTAGCGGGGGGACATGGCAAGAGACCCAGTACTTC.

This clonotype was seen at least ten times. The rearrangement links TRBV7-2 to TRBJ2-3; D gene unclear. V lost 0 bases and J 0 bases, leaving 10 bases between the germline ends. Germline V lookup: CDR1 SGHTA, CDR2 FQGNSA. The CDR3 spans 16 residues. The CDR3 here is CASSLAPGPSTDTQYF. Here the CDR3 DNA reads TGTGCCAGCAGCTTAGCGCCGGGTCCTAGCACAGATACGCAGTATTTT.

In this sample, this clonotype turned up a few times. The chain joins TRBV4-1 to TRBJ2-1; 9 nucleotides align to TRBD2. The CDR3 has 17 residues. Germline values: CDR1 MGHRA, CDR2 YSYEKL. The V and J ends lost 0 bases and 4 bases, in that order; junction bases with no gene match: 7. The CDR3 coding sequence is TGCGCCAGCAGCCAAGAAATTAGCGGGAGAGGGTACAATGAGCAGTTCTTC. This gives the protein CASSQEISGRGYNEQFF.

This sequence joins TRBV4-1 and TRBJ2-3, with a possible D match to TRBD2 (5 bases). CDR3 length: 17 amino acids. Germline CDR1 reads MGHRA; CDR2 reads YSYEKL. V was clipped by 4 bases and J by 1 base, with 18 bases between them. CDR3 residues: CASSLEILDLGTDTQYF. The CDR3 region has the DNA TGCGCCAGCAGCCTAGAGATATTGGACTTAGGCACAGATACGCAGTATTTT.

This clonotype was seen only a few times. The genes are TRBV2 and TRBJ2-5; 8 bases fit TRBD2. V lost 6 bases and J lost 5; bases outside the gene matches: 11. Germline V CDR1 and CDR2: SNHLY, FYNNEI. The CDR3 has 15 residues. CDR3 sequence: CASRERGTRIETQYF. DNA of the CDR3: TGTGCCAGCAGGGAGAGGGGGACTAGAATCGAGACCCAGTACTTC.

This rearrangement joins TRBV7-9 to TRBJ2-3; 10 bases are a match to TRBD2. The CDR3 consists of 14 residues. Germline assignment: CDR1 SEHNR and CDR2 FQNEAQ (reference sequence). With 5 bases clipped from V and 8 bases from J, the junction kept 7 bases outside the gene matches. The CDR3, as DNA: TGTGCCAGCAGCCGCCCTAGCGGGAGTCCTACGCAGTATTTT. As protein: CASSRPSGSPTQYF.

V gene TRBV6-5 combines with J gene TRBJ2-7, with 7 bases aligning to TRBD1. The CDR3 loop spans 14 amino acids. The J segment lost 3 bases and the V segment lost 5 bases, leaving 7 bases of the junction unmatched. Germline CDR1 reads MNHEY; CDR2 reads SVGAGI. The CDR3 loop is CASSSRQGGYEQYF. DNA for the CDR3: TGTGCCAGCAGTAGTCGACAGGGTGGCTACGAGCAGTACTTC.

This clonotype was observed a single time. A much larger clone differs from this one at a single base, so this may be a read error. The chain couples TRBV24-1 to TRBJ2-3, with 8 positions matching TRBD2. Germline V gives CDR1 KGHDR, CDR2 SFDVKD. The CDR3 spans 14 residues. The CDR3 reads CATSDWTSTDMQYF. DNA for the CDR3: TGTGCCACCAGTGATTGGACTAGCACAGATATGCAGTATTTT.

This clonotype has more than one count but fewer than ten. The chain combines TRBV10-3 with TRBJ1-5; no definite D call. Germline CDR1 is ENHRY and CDR2 is SYGVKD. V was trimmed by 4 bases and J by 0 bases, leaving 7 bases between them. This CDR3 has 14 residues. The CDR3 DNA follows: TGTGCCATCAGTGCCGGTTTTAGCAATCAGCCCCAGCATTTT. Translating it yields CAISAGFSNQPQHF.

The chain uses TRBV20-1 and TRBJ2-7; TRBD2 matches at 7 bases. V shed 1 base, J shed 3 bases, and the junction held 9 bases outside the gene matches. Germline values: CDR1 DFQATT, CDR2 SNEGSKA (reference sequence). The CDR3 is 15 residues long. Written as DNA, the CDR3 is TGCAGTGCTAGAGTCGCCGGGCTAGCGGTCTACGAGCAGTACTTC. As protein: CSARVAGLAVYEQYF.

The chain has TRBV18 and TRBJ1-1; no clear D gene. Germline assignment: CDR1 KGHSH and CDR2 LQKENI. Trimming removed 0 bases from V and 11 bases from J, with 10 bases in between. This CDR3 has 12 amino acids. CDR3 bases: TGTGCCAGCTCACCACCCGAGAGGAGGGCTTTCTTT. This sequence encodes CASSPPERRAFF.